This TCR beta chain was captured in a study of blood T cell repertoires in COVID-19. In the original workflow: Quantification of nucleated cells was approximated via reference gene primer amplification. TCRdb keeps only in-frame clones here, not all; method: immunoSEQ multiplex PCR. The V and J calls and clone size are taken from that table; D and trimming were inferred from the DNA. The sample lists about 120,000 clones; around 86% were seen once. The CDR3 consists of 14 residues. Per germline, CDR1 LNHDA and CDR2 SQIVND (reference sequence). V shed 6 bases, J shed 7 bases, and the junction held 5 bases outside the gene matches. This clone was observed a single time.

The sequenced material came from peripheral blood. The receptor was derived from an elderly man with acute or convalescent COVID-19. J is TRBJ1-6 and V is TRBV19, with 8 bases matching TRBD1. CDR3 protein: CASRADRGNSPLHF. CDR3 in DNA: TGTGCCAGTAGGGCAGACAGGGGCAATTCACCCCTCCACTTT.